The 5 T cell receptor beta chains below all came from one sample that was sequenced in a study of cytomegalovirus exposure and HLA in healthy donors. PCR employed 60 Vbeta and 13 Jbeta primers. The repertoire was sequenced with immunoSEQ multiplex PCR; TCRdb's copy has only in-frame clones and lacks some. The repertoire holds about 130,000 clones, with more than 65% as singletons. What was sequenced was PBMCs. These receptor sequences come from an older woman in good health and CMV-seropositive.

The J gene is TRBJ2-2, the V gene TRBV6-5, with D possibly TRBD2 on 5 matching bases. The germline V gene has CDR1 MNHEY and CDR2 SVGAGI. The V and J ends lost 4 bases and 1 base respectively, with 10 bases between them. CDR3 length: 15 residues. The CDR3 bases are TGTGCCAGCAGTTTACTAGTCCAGAACACCGGGGAGCTGTTTTTT. It translates to CASSLLVQNTGELFF.

CDR3 loop: CASSPGQNQPQHF. CDR3 nucleotide sequence: TGTGCCAGCTCACCAGGACAGAATCAGCCCCAGCATTTT. V and J are TRBV18 and TRBJ1-5; possibly TRBD1 for D (6 bases). Trimming left V 2 bases short and J 4 bases short, with 6 bases between. This CDR3 has 13 residues. Germline loops: CDR1 KGHSH, CDR2 LQKENI. Together with reference TRBV18 and TRBJ1-5, the CDR3 gives the full variable domain: NAGVMQNPRHLVRRRGQEARLRCSPMKGHSHVYWYRQLPEEGLKFMVYLQKENIIDESGMPKERFSAEFPKEGPSILRIQQVVRGDSAAYFCASSPGQNQPQHFGDGTRLSIL.

The DNA of the CDR3 is TGTGCCAGCAGCTTGGCGCGGGCGAACACTGAAGCTTTCTTT. Translating it yields CASSLARANTEAFF. The rearrangement uses TRBV5-4 and TRBJ1-1; D unclear. This CDR3 has 14 residues. Germline V lookup: CDR1 SGHNT, CDR2 YYREEE (reference sequence). Trimming took off 0 bases at V and 1 base at J, with 7 bases between the two ends.

The CDR3 DNA is TGCGCCAGCAGCTTGGTGGTGGGAGCGAACACTGAAGCTTTCTTT. The encoded protein is CASSLVVGANTEAFF. This rearrangement joins TRBV5-1 to TRBJ1-1, with D hard to call. CDR1 and CDR2 from the germline V gene are SGHRS and YFSETQ. The CDR3 runs 15 residues. The germline V and J ends were trimmed by 0 bases and 1 base, with 10 bases remaining between them.

This clone has just one count. This chain joins TRBV7-8 and TRBJ1-5; 7 positions agree with TRBD1. Per the germline V gene, CDR1 is SGHVS and CDR2 is FQNEAQ. The CDR3 length is 15 residues. Germline trimming cut 5 bases from V and 2 bases from J; bases unmatched to any gene: 6. CDR3 sequence: CASSPRQGGNQPQHF. The CDR3 DNA sequence: TGTGCCAGCAGCCCGCGACAGGGCGGCAATCAGCCCCAGCATTTT.